The T cell receptor (beta chain) described here comes from a study of shared clonotypes between healthy human individuals. Profiling relied on immunoSEQ multiplex PCR, and the TCRdb table lists in-frame clones only, not all of them. The sample shows 900,000 to 1,200,000 clones, around 78% of them seen only once. This CDR3 comprises 12 residues. Trimming left V 6 bases short and J 10 bases short, with 14 bases between. CDR1 and CDR2 (germline): MNHNY, SVGAGI (reference sequence). The sample was memory CD4+ T cells from PBMCs. Subset indicated: CD45RA-negative fraction. The source is a man aged 18 to 30 in good health. Some clones in this sample may be carry-over from other donors' samples. This chain uses TRBV6-6 with TRBJ2-3, with a weak D call TRBD2 (5 bases). CDR3 sequence (DNA): TGTGCCAGCAGCGACGAGGGTTTTTCGCAGTATTTT. Translated, it gives CASSDEGFSQYF.